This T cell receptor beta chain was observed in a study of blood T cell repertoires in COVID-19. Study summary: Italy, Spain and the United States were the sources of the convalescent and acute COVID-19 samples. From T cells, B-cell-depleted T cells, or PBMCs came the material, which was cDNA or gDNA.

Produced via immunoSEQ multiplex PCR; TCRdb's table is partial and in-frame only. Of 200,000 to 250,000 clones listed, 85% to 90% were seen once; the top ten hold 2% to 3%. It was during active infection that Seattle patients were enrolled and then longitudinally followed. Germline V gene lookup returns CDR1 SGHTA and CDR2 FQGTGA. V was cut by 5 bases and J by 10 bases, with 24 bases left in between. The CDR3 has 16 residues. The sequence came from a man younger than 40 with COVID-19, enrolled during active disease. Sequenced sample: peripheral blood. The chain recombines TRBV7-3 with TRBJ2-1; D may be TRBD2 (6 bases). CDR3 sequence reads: CASSPQWGEGQREQFF. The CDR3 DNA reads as TGTGCCAGCAGCCCTCAGTGGGGGGAAGGGCAGCGGGAGCAGTTCTTC.